This entry concerns a single T cell receptor (beta chain). Its antigen is not identified. This sample stems from a study of graft-versus-host responses after intestinal transplantation. Method: immunoSEQ multiplex PCR; TCRdb's copy keeps in-frame clones and lacks some. The table has around 70,000 clones, 70% to 90% seen once. This CDR3 has 15 amino acids. The germline CDR1 and CDR2 sequences are MNHEY and SMNVEV (reference sequence). The V and J ends lost 5 bases and 4 bases respectively, with 15 bases between them. The chain links TRBV27 to TRBJ2-1; maybe TRBD2 (5 bases). The TCR comes from a human donor who received an intestinal transplant. Specimen: unstimulated CD8+ T cells sorted from spleen or lymph node cells, collected before intestinal transplant. This CDR3 is CASSPLAGSYNEQFF. As DNA, the CDR3 is TGTGCCAGCAGTCCCCTAGCCGGATCGTACAATGAGCAGTTCTTC.